The 12 T cell receptor beta chains below come from one sample, sequenced in a study of low-dose radiotherapy and immunotherapy resistance in tumors. TRAV- and TRBV-specific primers, spanning alpha and beta chains, primed first-strand cDNA. Amplification, which lasted about 20 PCR cycles, used a constant-region primer and V-primer adapter to amplify TCRs. MiXCR was run by TCRdb on the reads, yielding one entry per CDR3 protein. Of approximately 90,000 distinct CDR3 sequences listed, just under 9.5% are singletons. Time point here: before trial treatment. The material was PBMCs, obtained before treatment. Source of these receptors: a male donor with prostate cancer.

This clonotype was observed at least ten times. This chain uses TRBV7-2 with TRBJ2-1, with D possibly TRBD1 on 6 matching bases. The germline CDR1 and CDR2 sequences are SGHTA and FQGNSA. V was shortened by 2 bases and J by 0 bases, with 8 bases between the two germline ends. CDR3 length: 15 amino acids. This CDR3 reads CASSLQGISYNEQFF. DNA of the CDR3: TGTGCCAGCAGCTTACAGGGGATCTCCTACAATGAGCAGTTCTTC.

This clonotype was detected many times. This rearrangement joins TRBV4-3 to TRBJ2-7; 7 bases line up with TRBD1. Per germline, CDR1 LGHNA and CDR2 YSLEER. The CDR3 is 15 amino acids. V dropped 0 bases and J dropped 6; count of bases not matched to a gene: 8. The chain's CDR3 is CASSQDRQGSSEQYF. For the CDR3, the DNA is TGCGCCAGCAGCCAAGATCGACAGGGTTCCAGCGAGCAGTACTTC.

There are many counts of this clonotype. The J gene is TRBJ2-1, the V gene TRBV6-6; 8 nucleotides line up with TRBD1. CDR1 MNHNY and CDR2 SVGAGI come from the germline V gene (reference sequence). V lost 2 bases, J lost 3 bases, and 3 bases stayed unmatched. The CDR3 runs 15 residues. CDR3 sequence: CASSYKQGDYNEQFF. The CDR3 region has the DNA TGTGCCAGCAGTTACAAACAGGGGGACTACAATGAGCAGTTCTTC.

This clonotype was seen at least ten times. The rearrangement joins TRBV28 to TRBJ2-2; 9 nucleotides match TRBD1. Losses at the gene ends were 7 bases for V and 4 bases for J; bases not matched to a gene: 13. Germline V gives CDR1 MDHEN, CDR2 SYDVKM. CDR3 length: 17 amino acids. CDR3 sequence: CASTPRGDRAGTGELFF. CDR3 nucleotide sequence: TGTGCCAGCACTCCCCGGGGGGACAGGGCGGGCACCGGGGAGCTGTTTTTT. Full variable domain (outside the CDR3, taken from reference TRBV28 and TRBJ2-2): DVKVTQSSRYLVKRTGEKVFLECVQDMDHENMFWYRQDPGLGLRLIYFSYDVKMKEKGDIPEGYSVSREKKERFSLILESASTNQTSMYLCASTPRGDRAGTGELFFGEGSRLTVL.

This clonotype was seen at least ten times. The chain combines TRBV29-1 with TRBJ2-5; D tentatively reads TRBD1 or TRBD2 (7 bases each). The CDR3 consists of 12 residues. Per the germline V gene, CDR1 is SQVTM and CDR2 is ANQGSEA. V was cut by 4 bases and J by 5 bases, with 11 bases left in between. As DNA, the CDR3 is TGCAGCGTTGGCAGGGGGGGGGAGACCCAGTACTTC. Translated, it gives CSVGRGGETQYF.

In its sample, this clonotype was seen many times. This chain connects TRBV7-9 to TRBJ2-5; D is possibly TRBD1 or TRBD2 (6 bases each). CDR3 length: 14 amino acids. CDR1 is SEHNR, CDR2 FQNEAQ, per germline (reference sequence). V was pared by 7 bases and J by 5 bases, with 17 bases between. The DNA of the CDR3 is TGTGCCAGCACCCTAGGGGGGATCGAGGAGACCCAGTACTTC. Amino acids: CASTLGGIEETQYF.

Ten or more counts support this clonotype. The rearrangement uses TRBV7-2 and TRBJ1-2; 11 bases are a match to TRBD1. V was clipped by 3 bases and J by 3 bases; unmatched bases: 3. In germline, CDR1 is SGHTA, CDR2 FQGNSA. This CDR3 spans 15 amino acids. The CDR3 nucleotides are TGTGCCAGCAGCTTGGACAGGGGGCCCCACTATGGCTACACCTTC. Its protein product is CASSLDRGPHYGYTF.

This clonotype has at least ten counts. The chain links TRBV12-3 or TRBV12-4 to TRBJ2-3; D unresolved. Trimming took off 6 bases at V and 3 bases at J, with 16 bases between the two ends. This CDR3 is 15 amino acids long. Here the CDR3 reads CASSPRVGGTDTQYF. The CDR3 DNA reads as TGTGCCAGCAGCCCCCGGGTCGGTGGAACAGATACGCAGTATTTT.

This clonotype was recorded at least ten times. The chain combines TRBV2 with TRBJ2-1, with TRBD2 matching over 11 bases. V was clipped by 3 bases and J by 5 bases; unmatched bases: 6. Germline-derived CDR1 and CDR2 are SNHLY and FYNNEI. The CDR3 covers 16 residues. The CDR3, as DNA: TGTGCCAGCAGTGAGGGTCCGGGACTAGCGGACAATGAGCAGTTCTTC. Its protein is CASSEGPGLADNEQFF.

This clonotype was counted many times. This chain uses TRBV5-1 with TRBJ2-2; TRBD1 aligns across 10 bases. The CDR3 contains 16 residues. Looked up from germline, CDR1 is SGHRS and CDR2 is YFSETQ. J was trimmed by 1 base and V by 2 bases; bases with no gene match: 2. CDR3 sequence (DNA): TGCGCCAGCAGCTTCGGACAGGGGGGGAACACCGGGGAGCTGTTTTTT. Amino acid sequence: CASSFGQGGNTGELFF.

The chain recombines TRBV7-9 with TRBJ1-4; 7 bases map to TRBD1. The CDR3 has 13 amino acids. With 6 bases clipped from V and 8 bases from J, the junction kept 6 bases outside the gene matches. Germline assignment: CDR1 SEHNR and CDR2 FQNEAQ (reference sequence). Written as DNA, the CDR3 is TGTGCCAGCAGTCGCGACAGGGCCGAAAAACTGTTTTTT. It codes for CASSRDRAEKLFF.

This clonotype was seen ten or more times. This rearrangement joins TRBV29-1 to TRBJ2-7, with D perhaps matching TRBD1 (6 bases). Trimming cost V 0 bases and J 5 bases, with 8 bases left between them. The CDR3 consists of 12 residues. Germline loops: CDR1 SQVTM, CDR2 ANQGSEA. CDR3 nucleotide sequence: TGCAGCGTTGAAGAAGGGGGAGACGAGCAGTACTTC. Translating it yields CSVEEGGDEQYF.